The 30 T cell receptor beta chains reported below all come from one sample, sequenced in a study of low-dose radiotherapy and immunotherapy resistance in tumors. Time point specified: before trial treatment. Gene-specific TRAV and TRBV primers were used for first-strand cDNA, covering alpha and beta chains. TCR amplification used 15 to 20 PCR cycles, a constant-region primer and a V-primer adapter. TCRdb processed the reads anew with MiXCR; each CDR3 protein has one entry. The sample includes some 39,000 distinct CDR3 sequences, roughly 28% seen only once; the top ten take 3.7%. Sequences were derived from PBMCs, sampled before treatment. Source of these receptors: a male donor with gallbladder cancer.

By share, this clonotype ranks as medium-sized (0.01 to 0.1%). The chain couples TRBV9 to TRBJ2-2, with D tentatively TRBD1 (6 bases). CDR1 and CDR2 from the germline V gene are SGDLS and YYNGEE. Trimming took off 2 bases at V and 5 bases at J, with 13 bases between the two ends. CDR3 length: 15 amino acids. CDR3 amino acids: CASSVSPQGTGELFF. The CDR3 DNA sequence: TGTGCCAGCAGCGTCTCCCCGCAGGGGACCGGGGAGCTGTTTTTT.

This clonotype was recorded at least ten times. The chain has TRBV12-3 or TRBV12-4 and TRBJ2-7; 8 positions agree with TRBD1. The CDR3 contains 16 residues. The V segment lost 4 bases and the J segment 6 bases; nucleotides outside the gene matches: 14. The CDR3: CASSYERTGRISEQYF. The CDR3 region has the DNA TGTGCCAGCAGTTACGAAAGGACAGGGAGGATTTCCGAGCAGTACTTC.

This clonotype was detected a few times. The V gene is TRBV7-6, the J gene TRBJ2-7; 7 bases map to TRBD1. In germline, CDR1 is SGHVS, CDR2 FNYEAQ. The trim removed 5 bases at V and 2 bases at J, leaving 9 bases unmatched. The CDR3 spans 15 residues. CDR3 nucleotide sequence: TGTGCCAGCAGCGACGGGGACAGCAACACCTACGAGCAGTACTTC. Amino acid sequence: CASSDGDSNTYEQYF.

This clonotype was observed at least ten times. The chain links TRBV10-3 to TRBJ2-1; the D is unclear. Germline assignment: CDR1 ENHRY and CDR2 SYGVKD. The germline V and J ends were trimmed by 0 bases and 6 bases, with 12 bases remaining between them. The CDR3 consists of 15 residues. CDR3 loop: CAISESTAGRNEQFF. CDR3 sequence (DNA): TGTGCCATCAGTGAGTCGACCGCCGGGCGCAATGAGCAGTTCTTC.

At least ten counts were recorded for this clonotype. The chain's CDR3 is CASSPPDRGGPYF. In DNA form, the CDR3 reads TGTGCCAGCAGCCCGCCCGACAGGGGTGGGCCGTACTTC. The V and J genes are TRBV3-1 and TRBJ2-7, with 8 bases identical to TRBD1. The CDR3 length is 13 residues. V trimming: 4 bases; J trimming: 12 bases; junction bases outside the gene matches: 11. Looked up from germline, CDR1 is LGHDT and CDR2 is YNNKEL (reference sequence).

This clonotype was counted a single time. The chain has TRBV7-2 and TRBJ2-7, with D perhaps assigned TRBD1 or TRBD2 (6 bases each). Per germline, CDR1 SGHTA and CDR2 FQGNSA. The CDR3 has 13 amino acids. Trimming left V 5 bases short and J 9 bases short, with 17 bases between. In nucleotides, the CDR3 is TGTGCCAGCAGCGGGACACCCCTGGGGGGGCAGTACTTC. As protein: CASSGTPLGGQYF.

This clonotype was seen repeatedly, ten times or more. The genes are TRBV20-1 and TRBJ2-1; 8 bases line up with TRBD2. From germline, CDR1 is DFQATT and CDR2 SNEGSKA (reference sequence). The CDR3 is 10 residues long. After removal of 8 bases from V and 8 bases from J, the junction contained 2 bases not matched to a gene. CDR3 nucleotides: TGCAGTCCCGGGAGGGATGAGCAGTTCTTC. Translation: CSPGRDEQFF.

This chain uses TRBV28 with TRBJ2-7; 7 bases fit TRBD2. J gave up 9 bases and V 2 bases, and 10 bases lay outside the gene matches. Germline V gene data show CDR1 as MDHEN and CDR2 as SYDVKM. The length of the CDR3 is 14 residues. Written as DNA, the CDR3 is TGTGCCAGCAGTTTACCCACTAGCGCCGGAGGGCAGTACTTC. Protein: CASSLPTSAGGQYF.

This clonotype ranks as medium-sized. The CDR3 nucleotides are TGTGCCAGCAGCGTCTTTAGCGGTAGCACAGATACGCAGTATTTT. The encoded protein is CASSVFSGSTDTQYF. The chain uses TRBV9 and TRBJ2-3; perhaps TRBD2 as D (6 bases). CDR1 and CDR2 (germline): SGDLS, YYNGEE. Trimming pared 2 bases from V and 0 bases from J, leaving 10 bases between. The length of the CDR3 is 15 residues. Supplemented by reference TRBV9 and TRBJ2-3, the full variable domain reads DSGVTQTPKHLITATGQRVTLRCSPRSGDLSVYWYQQSLDQGLQFLIQYYNGEERAKGNILERFSAQQFPDLHSELNLSSLELGDSALYFCASSVFSGSTDTQYFGPGTRLTVL.

The chain's CDR3 is CASSSLGRARNTEAFF. The CDR3 DNA reads as TGTGCCAGCAGCTCACTTGGGCGGGCGCGGAACACTGAAGCTTTCTTT. V usage is TRBV7-8 and J usage is TRBJ1-1; D is unresolved. Germline lookup yields CDR1 SGHVS and CDR2 FQNEAQ. V was cut by 4 bases and J by 1 base, with 16 bases left in between. This CDR3 contains 16 residues.

As concerns this clonotype: A far bigger clonotype differs at one base, so this is likely a read error. This sequence joins TRBV5-6 and TRBJ2-7; perhaps TRBD2 as D (6 bases). Deletions cut 6 bases from V and 7 bases from J, with 26 bases between. In germline, CDR1 is SGHDT, CDR2 YYEEEE. The CDR3 has 16 amino acids. The CDR3 DNA sequence: TGTGCCAGCACCCCAGTCCCCGGGAGCTCCTACAATGAGCAGTACTTC. Residues: CASTPVPGSSYNEQYF.

This clonotype was observed at least ten times. The chain has TRBV28 and TRBJ1-1; no clear D. The CDR3 spans 13 residues. With 5 bases removed from V and 1 base from J, the gap between germline ends came to 8 bases. Germline V gene lookup returns CDR1 MDHEN and CDR2 SYDVKM. The CDR3 DNA sequence: TGTGCCAGCAGTATCGGGAGGAACACTGAAGCTTTCTTT. Protein: CASSIGRNTEAFF.

This clonotype was observed many times. For the CDR3, the DNA is TGTGCCAGCAGCGGCCGGGGGGGGACAGTCGGGACTAGCGGCTACAATGAGCAGTTCTTC. This sequence encodes CASSGRGGTVGTSGYNEQFF. V gene TRBV9 combines with J gene TRBJ2-1, with 11 nucleotides matching TRBD2. The V and J ends lost 3 bases and 3 bases, in that order; junction bases with no gene match: 17. Per the germline V gene, CDR1 is SGDLS and CDR2 is YYNGEE. This CDR3 spans 20 amino acids. Supplemented by reference TRBV9 and TRBJ2-1, the full variable domain reads DSGVTQTPKHLITATGQRVTLRCSPRSGDLSVYWYQQSLDQGLQFLIQYYNGEERAKGNILERFSAQQFPDLHSELNLSSLELGDSALYFCASSGRGGTVGTSGYNEQFFGPGTRLTVL.

This clonotype was detected ten times or more. The gene calls are TRBV12-3 or TRBV12-4 and TRBJ1-1; tentative D call: TRBD1 (6 bases). Between the trimmed V and J ends, which lost 3 bases and 1 base, there was a span of 9 bases. CDR3 length: 14 residues. CDR3 DNA: TGTGCCAGCAGTTTCGGGGGCCGGAACACTGAAGCTTTCTTT. Its protein product is CASSFGGRNTEAFF.

This clonotype has ten or more counts. The CDR3 DNA sequence: TGCGCCAGCACGCCCTTGACGGACAGGGGACGAGATACGCAGTATTTT. Translated: CASTPLTDRGRDTQYF. V gene TRBV10-2 combines with J gene TRBJ2-3; 9 bases line up with TRBD1. CDR3 length: 16 residues. Losses at the gene ends were 7 bases for V and 5 bases for J; bases not matched to a gene: 13. CDR1 and CDR2 from the germline V gene are WSHSY and SAAADI.

A few counts support this clonotype. The chain employs TRBV6-1 and TRBJ2-3; D might be TRBD1 (6 bases). CDR1 is MNHNS and CDR2 is SASEGT in the germline V gene. The V and J ends lost 6 bases and 0 bases respectively, with 28 bases between them. This CDR3 contains 20 residues. In DNA, the CDR3 is TGTGCCAGCAGCACTTGGGTTTCGACCGGGACAAAAAGGAGCACAGATACGCAGTATTTT. Amino acid sequence: CASSTWVSTGTKRSTDTQYF.

The chain employs TRBV4-3 and TRBJ2-3, with D maybe TRBD2 (7 bases). CDR1 and CDR2 (germline): LGHNA, YSLEER. The CDR3 is made up of 17 amino acids. Trimming pared 4 bases from V and 0 bases from J, leaving 17 bases between. The CDR3 DNA is TGCGCCAGCAGCCCCGACGGGGGGCGGGATAGCACAGATACGCAGTATTTT. Translating gives CASSPDGGRDSTDTQYF.

This clonotype was seen repeatedly, ten times or more. The chain joins TRBV10-3 to TRBJ1-2; D gene unclear. V dropped 3 bases and J dropped 4 bases, with 15 bases sitting between them. This CDR3 has 15 residues. Germline loops: CDR1 ENHRY, CDR2 SYGVKD. CDR3 sequence (DNA): TGTGCCATCAGTGACACGACACTGGGTAGCTATGGCTACACCTTC. It yields the protein CAISDTTLGSYGYTF.

In this sample, this clonotype turned up many times. The junction shows a germline mismatch at one end, possibly a read error. The V call is TRBV12-3 or TRBV12-4, the J call TRBJ2-1; 8 nucleotides match TRBD1. This CDR3 region has 12 residues. Here the CDR3 DNA reads TGTGCCAGCAAACCGGGACAGGCTATTTTATACTTC. Its protein product is CASKPGQAILYF.

The chain has TRBV7-2 and TRBJ1-2; D remains ambiguous. The CDR3 consists of 13 residues. V lost 7 bases, J lost 7 bases, and 16 bases lay in between. CDR1 and CDR2 from the germline V gene are SGHTA and FQGNSA. The CDR3 reads CASTADVDVGYTF. DNA for the CDR3: TGTGCCAGCACCGCGGATGTAGACGTTGGCTACACCTTC.

V is TRBV5-4 and J is TRBJ1-1; no clear D. The germline V and J ends were trimmed by 0 bases and 11 bases, with 11 bases remaining between them. This CDR3 region has 12 residues. Germline CDR1 is SGHNT and CDR2 is YYREEE (reference sequence). The CDR3 nucleotides read TGTGCCAGCAGCTTGGGGTTCAGGACGGCTTTCTTT. This codes for CASSLGFRTAFF.

The V gene is TRBV5-1, the J gene TRBJ1-1, with a possible D match to TRBD1 (5 bases). The V and J ends lost 4 bases and 5 bases respectively, with 18 bases between them. There are 15 residues in the CDR3. From germline, CDR1 is SGHRS and CDR2 YFSETQ. CDR3 nucleotides: TGCGCCAGCAGCCCGGGGAGAGGGAGGGGTACTGAAGCTTTCTTT. Translation: CASSPGRGRGTEAFF.

This clonotype was picked up one time. A much bigger clone sits one base away, suggesting this may be a read error. The genes are TRBV4-1 and TRBJ2-5, with 8 bases fitting TRBD2. Germline values: CDR1 MGHRA, CDR2 YSYEKL. The length of the CDR3 is 15 residues. The CDR3, as DNA: TGCACCAGCAGCCTTGGGACTAGTCCGGGGGAGACCCAGTACTTC. It is translated as CTSSLGTSPGETQYF.

This clonotype has a count of ten or more. The chain has TRBV27 and TRBJ2-3; 9 nucleotides match TRBD1. The germline V gene has CDR1 MNHEY and CDR2 SMNVEV (reference sequence). This CDR3 is 15 amino acids long. The J segment lost 4 bases and the V segment lost 6 bases, leaving 8 bases of the junction unmatched. CDR3 DNA: TGTGCCAGCAGCATAGGACAGGGGAGGGCAGATACGCAGTATTTT. This sequence encodes CASSIGQGRADTQYF.

The table lists this clonotype with a count of one. A far more abundant clone sits one base away, making this likely a read error. This sequence joins TRBV13 and TRBJ2-2, with D hard to call. CDR3 length: 14 amino acids. CDR1 PRHDT and CDR2 FYEKMQ come from the germline V gene (reference sequence). The CDR3 nucleotides read TGTGCCAGCAGCCTAGAGATCAACAGCGGGGAGCTGTTTTTT. Its translation is CASSLEINSGELFF.

CDR3 DNA sequence: TGTGCCAGCAGCCAAAGGGGTCAGCCCCAGCATTTT. Its protein is CASSQRGQPQHF. The chain is built from TRBV28 and TRBJ1-5; TRBD1 might be the D (5 bases). V shed 6 bases and J shed 6 bases, with 9 bases lying between them. This CDR3 contains 12 residues. Germline-derived CDR1 and CDR2 are MDHEN and SYDVKM. Full variable domain (rest looked up from reference TRBV28 and TRBJ1-5): DVKVTQSSRYLVKRTGEKVFLECVQDMDHENMFWYRQDPGLGLRLIYFSYDVKMKEKGDIPEGYSVSREKKERFSLILESASTNQTSMYLCASSQRGQPQHFGDGTRLSIL.

This clonotype was picked up many times. V is TRBV29-1 and J is TRBJ1-1; unclear D gene. The ends were cut back, 2 bases at V and 2 bases at J, with 12 bases in the middle. The CDR3 extends over 14 amino acids. Germline loops: CDR1 SQVTM, CDR2 ANQGSEA. The CDR3 is CSVEIGPLNTEAFF. CDR3 DNA: TGCAGCGTTGAAATAGGTCCCTTAAACACTGAAGCTTTCTTT.

This chain connects TRBV2 to TRBJ2-3; 12 bases agree with TRBD2. This CDR3 contains 17 residues. Germline-derived CDR1 and CDR2 are SNHLY and FYNNEI. The V and J ends lost 9 bases and 2 bases, in that order; junction bases with no gene match: 12. CDR3 in amino acids: CASKLAGGRPTTDTQYF. CDR3 nucleotide sequence: TGTGCCAGTAAGCTAGCGGGGGGGCGACCTACCACAGATACGCAGTATTTT.

Notes on this clonotype: A far larger clone is one nucleotide away, so this likely arose from a read error. The chain is built from TRBV5-3 and TRBJ1-3, with D uncertain. TRBV5-3 is an open reading frame, and its role is uncertain. V was shortened by 8 bases and J by 0 bases, with 18 bases between the two germline ends. The CDR3 extends over 16 amino acids. CDR3 sequence reads: CASSQPWTGSGNTIYF. The CDR3 coding sequence is TGTGCCAGCAGCCAACCCTGGACTGGCTCTGGAAACACCATATATTTT.

CDR3 in DNA: TGTGCCAGCAGTTGGACTAGCGCCGGCGAGCAGTACTTC. Translated: CASSWTSAGEQYF. The chain combines TRBV27 with TRBJ2-7, with 9 bases aligning to TRBD2. The CDR3 is 13 amino acids. CDR1 is MNHEY, CDR2 SMNVEV, per germline (reference sequence). After removal of 4 bases from V and 6 bases from J, the junction contained 4 bases not matched to a gene.